Below, 9 T cell receptor beta chains from the same sample are listed, as sequenced in a study of T-cell reconstitution after alpha-beta-depleted transplantation in children. Unique molecular identifiers were used in preparing the TCRbeta library. TCRdb reprocessed the PCR reads with MiXCR, giving one entry per CDR3 protein. The table includes 300,000 to 350,000 distinct CDR3 sequences, 23% detected once. The sequencing here drew on PBMCs, mostly from graft donor cells, taken 180 days after TCRalphabeta/CD19-depleted stem cell transplant. These receptors were collected from a male patient between 5 and 17 years old who had a stem cell transplant for acute lymphoblastic leukemia, so the T cells may come from the graft donor.

The table lists this clonotype with many counts. The chain uses TRBV5-1 and TRBJ1-2; D gene unclear. Germline V gene data show CDR1 as SGHRS and CDR2 as YFSETQ. Deletions cut 0 bases from V and 4 bases from J, with 7 bases between. CDR3 length: 13 amino acids. The DNA for the CDR3 is TGCGCCAGCAGCTTGGAAACAAGCTATGGCTACACCTTC. This sequence encodes CASSLETSYGYTF.

The rearrangement links TRBV5-5 to TRBJ2-7; 8 bases line up with TRBD2. Losses at the gene ends were 4 bases for V and 2 bases for J; bases not matched to a gene: 5. The CDR3 length is 14 residues. The V gene's germline CDR1 is SGHKS and CDR2 YYEKEE (reference sequence). CDR3 residues: CASSQPGLAYEQYF. DNA of the CDR3: TGTGCCAGCAGCCAGCCGGGACTAGCCTACGAGCAGTACTTC. Filled out from reference TRBV5-5 and TRBJ2-7, the complete variable domain reads DAGVTQSPTHLIKTRGQQVTLRCSPISGHKSVSWYQQVLGQGPQFIFQYYEKEERGRGNFPDRFSARQFPNYSSELNVNALLLGDSALYLCASSQPGLAYEQYFGPGTRLTVT.

This rearrangement joins TRBV6-5 to TRBJ2-7; 10 bases line up with TRBD1. The junction had 3 bases not matched to a gene; V was cut back by 10 bases and J by 6 bases. This CDR3 is built from 11 residues. Per germline, CDR1 MNHEY and CDR2 SVGAGI. CDR3 protein: CATDRGSEQYF. CDR3 coding DNA: TGTGCCACGGACAGGGGGTCCGAGCAGTACTTC.

This chain connects TRBV6-6 to TRBJ1-1, with D uncertain. The CDR3 covers 13 residues. Per the germline V gene, CDR1 is MNHNY and CDR2 is SVGAGI (reference sequence). V was trimmed by 11 bases and J by 5 bases, leaving 18 bases between them. The CDR3 nucleotides are TGTGCCGGCTTAGAGGGCGGGAGGACTGAAGCTTTCTTT. Its translation: CAGLEGGRTEAFF.

In the case of this clonotype: At one end, the junction sequence differs from germline, possibly due to a read error. V and J are TRBV28 and TRBJ1-5, with 9 bases that match TRBD1. Germline-derived CDR1 and CDR2 are MDHEN and SYDVKM. The CDR3 covers 13 residues. CDR3 in DNA: TGTGCCGGGGACCGGGACAGGGTCCAGCCCCGGCATTTT. Its translation is CAGDRDRVQPRHF.

The gene calls are TRBV11-2 and TRBJ2-4, with D perhaps given as TRBD1 or TRBD2 (5 bases each). CDR1 is SGHAT and CDR2 is FQNNGV in the germline V gene. The CDR3 length is 17 residues. The V and J ends lost 3 bases and 6 bases respectively, with 21 bases between them. In DNA form, the CDR3 reads TGTGCCAGCAGCTTGAAGGGCGGACTTTTCCAGGGAAACATTCAGTACTTC. It codes for CASSLKGGLFQGNIQYF. Filled out from reference TRBV11-2 and TRBJ2-4, the complete variable domain reads EAGVAQSPRYKIIEKRQSVAFWCNPISGHATLYWYQQILGQGPKLLIQFQNNGVVDDSQLPKDRFSAERLKGVDSTLKIQPAKLEDSAVYLCASSLKGGLFQGNIQYFGAGTRLSVL.

This sequence joins TRBV18 and TRBJ2-7; D possibly corresponds to TRBD1 (5 bases). Germline V gene lookup returns CDR1 KGHSH and CDR2 LQKENI. The CDR3 totals 15 residues. Trimming took 2 bases from V and 1 from J, leaving 12 bases between them. The CDR3 sequence: CASSPSTAGSYEQYF. The CDR3 DNA reads TGTGCCAGCTCACCATCGACAGCTGGTTCCTACGAGCAGTACTTC.

The table lists this clonotype with a few counts. CDR3 DNA: TGCAGCGTTGCCTCTGGACAGGGGAGCTCCTACGAGCAGTACTTC. Residues: CSVASGQGSSYEQYF. The rearrangement links TRBV29-1 to TRBJ2-7; the match to TRBD1 covers 9 bases. J was trimmed by 0 bases and V by 4 bases; bases with no gene match: 7. This CDR3 spans 15 amino acids. Germline-derived CDR1 and CDR2 are SQVTM and ANQGSEA.

V gene TRBV5-1 combines with J gene TRBJ2-7; 9 positions match TRBD1. The CDR3 spans 15 residues. CDR1 and CDR2 (germline): SGHRS, YFSETQ. V was clipped by 4 bases and J by 4 bases; unmatched bases: 9. The chain's CDR3 is CASSPGTGLGYEQYF. The CDR3 nucleotides are TGCGCCAGCAGCCCTGGGACAGGGTTGGGTTACGAGCAGTACTTC.